The clone carrying this TCR beta chain was observed a single time. The entry originates in a study of T cell changes during pregnancy in multiple sclerosis. Germline V lookup: CDR1 KGHSH, CDR2 LQKENI. V gave up 5 bases and J gave up 0 bases, with 19 bases separating them. The CDR3 has 17 residues. Measured with immunoSEQ multiplex PCR; TCRdb has only the in-frame clones, and not every one. The table shows 20,000 to 25,000 clones, with 80% to 95% occurring only once. V and J are TRBV18 and TRBJ1-2, with D perhaps TRBD1 (6 bases). This clonotype originated in a female donor in good health, enrolled as a control in a pregnancy study. This sample comprised CD4+ T cells from peripheral blood mononuclear cells, obtained after pregnancy. The CDR3 region is CASSTTGLTGANYGYTF. The CDR3 nucleotides are TGTGCCAGCTCAACAACAGGGTTGACTGGGGCTAACTATGGCTACACCTTC.